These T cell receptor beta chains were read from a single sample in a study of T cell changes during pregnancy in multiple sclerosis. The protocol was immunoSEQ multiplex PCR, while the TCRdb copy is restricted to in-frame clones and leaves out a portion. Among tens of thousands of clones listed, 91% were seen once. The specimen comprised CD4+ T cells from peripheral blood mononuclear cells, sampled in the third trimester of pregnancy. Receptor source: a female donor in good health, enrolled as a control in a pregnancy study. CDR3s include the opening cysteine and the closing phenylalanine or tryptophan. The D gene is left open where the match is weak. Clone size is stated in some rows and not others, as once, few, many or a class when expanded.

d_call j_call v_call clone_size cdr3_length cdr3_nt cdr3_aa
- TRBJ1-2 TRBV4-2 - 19 TGTGCCAGCAGCCAAGTATCTCAGGGTAATCAGGGCCTCCCCTATGGCTACACCTTC CASSQVSQGNQGLPYGYTF
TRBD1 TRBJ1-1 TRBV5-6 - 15 TGTGCCAGCAGCTTGGACAGGGGAATGAACACTGAAGCTTTCTTT CASSLDRGMNTEAFF
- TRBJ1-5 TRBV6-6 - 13 TGTGCCAGCAGTTACGGCTCCAATCAGCCCCAGCATTTT CASSYGSNQPQHF
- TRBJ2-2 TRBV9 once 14 TGTGCCAGCAGCGTTTCGGGGAACACCGGGGAGCTGTTTTTT CASSVSGNTGELFF
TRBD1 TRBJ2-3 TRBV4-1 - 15 TGCGCCAGCAGTCTTGACAGGGGAGCAGGAGATACGCAGTATTTT CASSLDRGAGDTQYF
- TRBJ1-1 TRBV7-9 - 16 TGTGCCAGCAGCTTGGGGGGTGACAGCCTCAACACTGAAGCTTTCTTT CASSLGGDSLNTEAFF
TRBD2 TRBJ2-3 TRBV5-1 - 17 TGCGCCAGCAGCTTGGCGCTAGCGGGGGGGCCTCAGGATACGCAGTATTTT CASSLALAGGPQDTQYF
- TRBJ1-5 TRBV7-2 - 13 TGTGCCAGCAGCGAGGCAAGCAATCAGCCCCAGCATTTT CASSEASNQPQHF
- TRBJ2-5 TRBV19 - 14 TGTGCCAGTACTATAGCCGGCAGGGGAGAGACCCAGTACTTC CASTIAGRGETQYF
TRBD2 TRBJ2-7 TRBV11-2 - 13 TGTGCCAGCAGCACCCACACTAGCGCCGAGCAGTACTTC CASSTHTSAEQYF
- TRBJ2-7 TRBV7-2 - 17 TGTGCCAGTAGCTTCGGTGGTTGGGGGGGGCTGACCTACGAGCAGTACTTC CASSFGGWGGLTYEQYF
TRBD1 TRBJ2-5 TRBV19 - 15 TGTGCCAGTAGACCGACAGGGGGTGGCTTGGAGACCCAGTACTTC CASRPTGGGLETQYF
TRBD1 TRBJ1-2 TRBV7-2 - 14 TGTGCCAGCAGCTTAGGGCAGGTCAGGGGGGGCTACACCTTC CASSLGQVRGGYTF
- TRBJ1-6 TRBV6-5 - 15 TGTGCCAGCGGTTCTTACAGGTCGAATAATTCACCCCTCCACTTT CASGSYRSNNSPLHF
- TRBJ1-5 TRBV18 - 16 TGTGCCAGCTCCGATAGTTTTACGGGGTCCAATCAGCCCCAGCATTTT CASSDSFTGSNQPQHF
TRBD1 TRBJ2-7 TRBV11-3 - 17 TGTGCCAGCAGCTTAGGGACAGGGGGCGAAAGAAGTTACGAGCAGTACTTC CASSLGTGGERSYEQYF
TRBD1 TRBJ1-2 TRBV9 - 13 TGTGCCAGCAGCTACTCGACAGGGGACGGCTACACCTTC CASSYSTGDGYTF
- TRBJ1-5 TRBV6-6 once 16 TGTGCCAGCAGTTACCCACGACAGATCACCCCTCAGCCCCAGCATTTT CASSYPRQITPQPQHF
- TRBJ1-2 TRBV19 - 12 TGTGCCAGTATGGGCCGTCCTGGTGGCTACACCTTC CASMGRPGGYTF
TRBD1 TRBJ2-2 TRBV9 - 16 TGTGCCAGCAGCGGGGACAGGGTGAGGAACACCGGGGAGCTGTTTTTT CASSGDRVRNTGELFF
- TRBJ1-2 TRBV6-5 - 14 TGTGCCAGCAGTAGAGCTGCCCGCAACTATGGCTACACCTTC CASSRAARNYGYTF
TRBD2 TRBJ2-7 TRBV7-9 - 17 TGTGCCAGCAGCTTATTAGGGACTAGCGGGGGGGTCTACGAGCAGTACTTC CASSLLGTSGGVYEQYF
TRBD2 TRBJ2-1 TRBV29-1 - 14 TGCAGCGTCACCATAGCGGGGGGTTACAATGAGCAGTTCTTC CSVTIAGGYNEQFF
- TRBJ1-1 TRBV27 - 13 TGTGCCAGCAGGCAGGGTAGGGTCACTGAAGCTTTCTTT CASRQGRVTEAFF
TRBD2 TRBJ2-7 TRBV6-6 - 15 TGTGCCAGCAGTGGCGCGGGGGGCCCCAGTCGCGAGCAGTACTTC CASSGAGGPSREQYF